The rows below give T cell receptor beta chains drawn from one sample of a study of T cell responses to AZD1222 COVID-19 vaccine. Clones were sequenced by immunoSEQ multiplex PCR, and TCRdb holds only the in-frame ones, with some missing. The table includes roughly 200,000 clones, roughly 94% detected once. The material sequenced was peripheral blood, taken 28 days after the second dose of the MenACWY control vaccine. These receptors originate from an adult who received the MenACWY meningococcal vaccine as a control. Both conserved end residues are part of each CDR3. A clone size is listed for some rows: how often the clone was seen (once, few, many), or a class if it is expanded.

CDR3 protein	clone size	V gene	J gene
CASSMDRGNTEAFF	once	TRBV10-2	TRBJ1-1
CASSYWRGDNEQFF	NA	TRBV6-2/TRBV6-3	TRBJ2-1
CASSLFRVGEAYTF	NA	TRBV28	TRBJ1-2
CASSLRGQGALRTEAFF	NA	TRBV11-2	TRBJ1-1
CASVGTGKRNEQFF	NA	TRBV13	TRBJ2-1
CASRAGQGADQPQHF	NA	TRBV2	TRBJ1-5
CASSAHNTGELFF	NA	TRBV19	TRBJ2-2
CASTPNSGSSGYTF	NA	TRBV7-9	TRBJ1-2
CASTTTGELFF	NA	TRBV28	TRBJ2-2
CASSVEPDPFTGELFF	NA	TRBV9	TRBJ2-2
CASSPQAPSGSNEQFF	NA	TRBV7-3	TRBJ2-1
CASSLGQGRGYTF	NA	TRBV7-8	TRBJ1-2
CASSLLDPRPYEQYF	NA	TRBV11-2	TRBJ2-7
CASSWAGQATDTQYF	NA	TRBV7-3	TRBJ2-3
CASSSLRGGGIDEQFF	once	TRBV9	TRBJ2-1
CASSYNSFNSPLHF	NA	TRBV6-5	TRBJ1-6
CASSLRRTPSNEQFF	NA	TRBV11-2	TRBJ2-1
CASSQEGTDTQYF	once	TRBV6-5	TRBJ2-3
CASSVNRGLFYGYTF	NA	TRBV7-2	TRBJ1-2
CASSFTSLANYNEQFF	NA	TRBV5-1	TRBJ2-1
CASRPPGVDEQFF	NA	TRBV12-3/TRBV12-4	TRBJ2-1
CASSLWGRETQYF	NA	TRBV7-9	TRBJ2-5
CAWSWGSATNEKLFF	NA	TRBV30	TRBJ1-4
CASSPGLAGSKQFF	NA	TRBV9	TRBJ2-1
CASTRRGWNYGYTF	NA	TRBV19	TRBJ1-2
CASSYDRLRLYYGYTF	NA	TRBV28	TRBJ1-2
CASSFSANTEAFF	NA	TRBV5-1	TRBJ1-1
CAAGHDGELFF	NA	TRBV27	TRBJ2-2
CASSTSGGYNEQFF	NA	TRBV2	TRBJ2-1
CASSLRVRDLEQFF	once	TRBV3-1/TRBV3-2	TRBJ2-1
CATRLNRTSVQETQYF	NA	TRBV24-1	TRBJ2-5
CATSEGQAVSSPLHF	NA	TRBV15	TRBJ1-6
CASSLPGTEQYF	NA	TRBV28	TRBJ2-7
CASSYSRDGDLDNYGYTF	NA	TRBV6-2/TRBV6-3	TRBJ1-2
CASSPGVYEQYF	NA	TRBV14	TRBJ2-7
CASSQDQGGYGYTF	NA	TRBV4-2	TRBJ1-2
CASSLPGGNEQFF	once	TRBV7-9	TRBJ2-1
CASSLTGSNYGYTF	NA	TRBV5-4	TRBJ1-2
CASSEPADLAMNTEAFF	few	TRBV2	TRBJ1-1
CASSSGLAGVYNEQFF	once	TRBV18	TRBJ2-1
CASSQAGEGLGTQYF	NA	TRBV4-2	TRBJ2-5
CAWTGWDSKTAAFF	once	TRBV30	TRBJ1-1
CASSFGAGELFF	NA	TRBV11-3	TRBJ2-2
CASSFGTGHNSPLHF	NA	TRBV5-6	TRBJ1-6
CSASWPSGLQETQYF	NA	TRBV20-1	TRBJ2-5
CARKTGGEENSPLHF	NA	TRBV7-5	TRBJ1-6
CASRGTGDTQYF	NA	TRBV27	TRBJ2-3
CASSEYNRANYGYTF	NA	TRBV25-1	TRBJ1-2
CASSGVKNIQYF	NA	TRBV27	TRBJ2-4